Below, 27 T cell receptor beta chains from the same sample are listed, as sequenced in a study of T cell responses to AZD1222 COVID-19 vaccine. Profiled with immunoSEQ multiplex PCR; TCRdb holds only in-frame clones, not every one. The table lists about 140,000 clones, about 92% of them singletons. The specimen comprised peripheral blood, sampled on day 0 of AZD1222 vaccination. Receptor source: an adult in good health.

The chain is built from TRBV3-1 (or the pseudogene TRBV3-2) and TRBJ2-3, with TRBD2 matching over 13 bases. CDR1 is LGHDT, CDR2 YNNKEL, per germline (reference sequence). CDR3 length equals 15 residues. The V segment lost 4 bases and the J segment 9 bases; nucleotides outside the gene matches: 7. The DNA of the CDR3 is TGTGCCAGCAGCCCAGGGACTAGCGGGAAAGGGACGCAGTATTTT. Translation: CASSPGTSGKGTQYF.

The gene calls are TRBV10-3 and TRBJ2-7; D call uncertain. Germline V gene lookup returns CDR1 ENHRY and CDR2 SYGVKD. CDR3 length: 11 residues. V shed 6 bases and J shed 7 bases, with 10 bases lying between them. CDR3: CAISEFREQYF. CDR3 coding DNA: TGTGCCATCAGCGAATTCAGGGAGCAGTACTTC.

The CDR3 protein is CASSLGYSYNSPLHF. DNA of the CDR3: TGCGCCAGCAGCTTGGGGTACTCCTATAATTCACCCCTCCACTTT. This chain joins TRBV5-1 and TRBJ1-6; no firm D call. Trimming shortened V by 0 bases and J by 0 bases, and 4 bases separated the two germline ends. This CDR3 region has 15 residues. Germline CDR1 is SGHRS and CDR2 is YFSETQ.

The chain links TRBV6-5 to TRBJ2-2; D possibly uses TRBD1 or TRBD2 (5 bases each). CDR1 MNHEY and CDR2 SVGAGI come from the germline V gene. The CDR3 extends over 15 amino acids. The V and J ends lost 2 bases and 4 bases respectively, with 11 bases between them. The CDR3 loop reads CASSYRRGATGELFF. The CDR3 DNA sequence: TGTGCCAGCAGTTACCGACGGGGCGCCACCGGGGAGCTGTTTTTT.

The gene calls are TRBV30 and TRBJ1-1; unclear D gene. Germline CDR1 is GTSNPN and CDR2 is SVGIG (reference sequence). The CDR3 is 12 residues long. The V gene lost 2 bases and the J gene lost 1 base, with 5 bases spanning the gap. The CDR3 DNA sequence: TGTGCCTGGAGTAGGAGGAACACTGAAGCTTTCTTT. Amino acids: CAWSRRNTEAFF.

The genes are TRBV20-1 and TRBJ2-1; 7 positions match TRBD2. Germline V gives CDR1 DFQATT, CDR2 SNEGSKA (reference sequence). The junction had 15 bases not matched to a gene; V was cut back by 3 bases and J by 4 bases. The CDR3 length is 17 residues. The CDR3 region is CSASGLAEASLYNEQFF. The CDR3 nucleotides read TGCAGTGCTAGTGGCCTAGCGGAGGCCTCCCTTTACAATGAGCAGTTCTTC.

The chain couples TRBV21-1 to TRBJ1-5. TRBV21-1 is shown as a pseudogene. CDR3 length: 17 amino acids. CDR3 amino acids: CAPPLGGLAWCNQPQHF. The CDR3 nucleotides are TGTGCCCCCCCCCTCGGGGGATTGGCATGGTGCAATCAGCCCCAGCATTTT.

The rearrangement uses TRBV6-4 and TRBJ2-2; maybe TRBD1 (5 bases). The CDR3 covers 16 residues. V was shortened by 5 bases and J by 0 bases, with 13 bases between the two germline ends. Germline V gene lookup returns CDR1 MRHNA and CDR2 SNTAGT. CDR3 in DNA: TGTGCCAGCAGTTTGACAGCGCGTTCGAACACCGGGGAGCTGTTTTTT. This codes for CASSLTARSNTGELFF.

This clone was observed a single time. V and J are TRBV30 and TRBJ2-1, with unresolved D. CDR3 length equals 14 residues. V gave up 0 bases and J gave up 2 bases, with 8 bases separating them. The V gene's germline CDR1 is GTSNPN and CDR2 SVGIG (reference sequence). CDR3 DNA: TGTGCCTGGAGTGTGGGGTCCACCTACAATGAGCAGTTCTTC. It is translated as CAWSVGSTYNEQFF.

V and J are TRBV6-6 and TRBJ1-5; possible D gene TRBD1, 6 bases. This CDR3 is 15 amino acids long. V lost 6 bases and J lost 5, with 17 bases in between. CDR1 MNHNY and CDR2 SVGAGI come from the germline V gene (reference sequence). Here the CDR3 reads CASRSPGERDQPQHF. The CDR3 DNA reads as TGTGCCAGCAGATCCCCAGGGGAAAGGGATCAGCCCCAGCATTTT.

The chain uses TRBV5-6 and TRBJ2-1; 9 nucleotides match TRBD1. Germline-derived CDR1 and CDR2 are SGHDT and YYEEEE. V shed 6 bases and J 4 bases; nucleotides not matched to a gene: 17. The CDR3 totals 18 residues. Here the CDR3 reads CASTLRDRDPLTYNEQFF. The DNA of the CDR3 is TGTGCCAGCACCCTCCGGGACAGGGATCCCTTAACGTACAATGAGCAGTTCTTC.

V is TRBV6-4 and J is TRBJ1-2; D not certain. V was cut by 8 bases and J by 3 bases, with 10 bases left in between. CDR1 is MRHNA, CDR2 SNTAGT, per germline. This CDR3 is 12 amino acids long. CDR3 loop: CASGSFYYGYTF. The CDR3 nucleotides are TGTGCCAGCGGCTCCTTTTACTATGGCTACACCTTC.

The chain couples TRBV19 to TRBJ2-3; D is unresolved. The CDR3 contains 17 residues. V lost 5 bases and J 4 bases, leaving 22 bases between the germline ends. Germline V CDR1 and CDR2: LNHDA, SQIVND (reference sequence). This chain's CDR3 is CASSLQRASWVPDTQYF. CDR3 DNA sequence: TGTGCCAGTAGTTTGCAACGGGCCTCATGGGTCCCAGATACGCAGTATTTT.

The CDR3 loop reads CASSPSASATDTQYF. The CDR3 nucleotides are TGTGCCAGCAGTCCCTCTGCTAGCGCCACAGATACGCAGTATTTT. The chain recombines TRBV27 with TRBJ2-3, with D tentatively TRBD2 (6 bases). V shed 5 bases and J shed 2 bases, with 14 bases lying between them. The V gene's germline CDR1 is MNHEY and CDR2 SMNVEV (reference sequence). The CDR3 has 15 amino acids.

This sequence joins TRBV7-8 and TRBJ2-3, with D perhaps TRBD2 (6 bases). Germline V gene sequence: CDR1 SGHVS, CDR2 FQNEAQ. V lost 5 bases and J 1 base, leaving 16 bases between the germline ends. This CDR3 has 16 amino acids. The CDR3 bases are TGTGCCAGCAGCGCTCGGGAGCCGCTTCGCACAGATACGCAGTATTTT. Protein product: CASSAREPLRTDTQYF.

The chain combines TRBV15 with TRBJ2-7, with 10 positions matching TRBD2. This CDR3 comprises 16 residues. V shed 4 bases and J 2 bases; nucleotides not matched to a gene: 8. Germline V gene lookup returns CDR1 LNHNV and CDR2 YYDKDF (reference sequence). CDR3 nucleotide sequence: TGTGCCACCAGCACCTCTCTAGCGGGAGCCACCTACGAGCAGTACTTC. It is translated as CATSTSLAGATYEQYF.

This clone was counted once. The CDR3 reads CASSYSWWVGQYF. The DNA for the CDR3 is TGTGCCAGCAGTTACTCTTGGTGGGTCGGGCAGTACTTC. V is TRBV6-7 and J is TRBJ2-7; D is undetermined. TRBV6-7 counts as an open reading frame of uncertain function. Trimming left V 0 bases short and J 9 bases short, with 12 bases between. The CDR3 is 13 amino acids.

The rearrangement uses TRBV6-6 and TRBJ1-2; 10 nucleotides match TRBD1. Germline V gene data show CDR1 as MNHNY and CDR2 as SVGAGI (reference sequence). Trimming removed 2 bases from V and 8 bases from J; junction bases left unmatched: 5. The CDR3 extends over 14 amino acids. The CDR3 DNA is TGTGCCAGCAGTTACCCCGGACAGGGGGACGGCTACACCTTC. This gives the protein CASSYPGQGDGYTF.

This chain uses TRBV27 with TRBJ2-1; tentatively, D is TRBD2 (5 bases). Germline V gene sequence: CDR1 MNHEY, CDR2 SMNVEV (reference sequence). The CDR3 is 16 residues long. V lost 7 bases to trimming and J lost 0 bases, with 16 bases between them. In nucleotides, the CDR3 is TGTGCCAGCACCGAGGTAGGCGCGGGCTCCTACAATGAGCAGTTCTTC. Translated, it gives CASTEVGAGSYNEQFF.

V and J are TRBV7-9 and TRBJ2-1; 7 bases are shared with TRBD1. After removal of 5 bases from V and 6 bases from J, the junction contained 4 bases not matched to a gene. CDR1 and CDR2 (germline): SEHNR, FQNEAQ (reference sequence). The CDR3 has 13 residues. This chain's CDR3 is CASSKGTVNEQFF. For the CDR3, the DNA is TGTGCCAGCAGCAAAGGGACAGTCAATGAGCAGTTCTTC.

The rearrangement links TRBV29-1 to TRBJ2-7; 9 bases match TRBD1. Germline lookup yields CDR1 SQVTM and CDR2 ANQGSEA. This CDR3 has 13 residues. The chain's CDR3 is CSAWRQGAYEQYF. CDR3 in DNA: TGCAGTGCCTGGAGACAGGGGGCCTACGAGCAGTACTTC.

This chain links TRBV24-1 with TRBJ1-2; 7 nucleotides align to TRBD1. Germline CDR1 KGHDR, CDR2 SFDVKD. J was trimmed by 2 bases and V by 3 bases; bases with no gene match: 5. This CDR3 contains 15 residues. This chain's CDR3 is CATSDPGTVNYGYTF. CDR3 nucleotides: TGTGCCACCAGTGATCCGGGGACAGTCAACTATGGCTACACCTTC.

The chain combines TRBV23-1 with TRBJ1-6, with a tentative D call TRBD1 (6 bases). TRBV23-1 falls under the ORF class, with uncertain function. V was trimmed by 8 bases and J by 0 bases, leaving 20 bases between them. The CDR3 loop spans 18 amino acids. The CDR3 loop is CASRRDKNLSSYNSPLHF. CDR3 DNA: TGCGCCAGCCGCCGGGACAAAAACCTGAGCTCCTATAATTCACCCCTCCACTTT.

The rearrangement joins TRBV3-1 (or the pseudogene TRBV3-2) to TRBJ2-7; no definite D call. The CDR3 has 15 residues. In germline, CDR1 is LGHDT, CDR2 YNNKEL (reference sequence). The V gene lost 0 bases and the J gene lost 2 bases, with 11 bases spanning the gap. This chain's CDR3 is CASSQDWWGTYEQYF. In DNA, the CDR3 is TGTGCCAGCAGCCAAGATTGGTGGGGAACCTACGAGCAGTACTTC.

The chain uses TRBV27 and TRBJ2-1; 15 nucleotides line up with TRBD2. CDR3 length equals 15 residues. Germline values: CDR1 MNHEY, CDR2 SMNVEV (reference sequence). Trimming cost V 6 bases and J 10 bases; bases outside gene matches: 7. CDR3 nucleotide sequence: TGTGCCAGCAGAATAGATGGACTAGCGGGGGGGGAGCAGTTCTTC. Translation gives CASRIDGLAGGEQFF.

V usage is TRBV5-3 and J usage is TRBJ2-1; no reliable D call. TRBV5-3 is marked as an open reading frame, function uncertain. Trimming removed 0 bases from V and 7 bases from J, with 5 bases in between. This CDR3 spans 12 amino acids. The CDR3 loop is CARSLVGNEQFF. CDR3 nucleotide sequence: TGTGCCAGAAGCTTGGTAGGGAATGAGCAGTTCTTC.

The CDR3 bases are TGTGCCAGCAGCTTCGGGGCCCCTGGATTTCGGCAGTTCTTC. Protein: CASSFGAPGFRQFF. This chain connects TRBV5-8 to TRBJ2-1, with D tentatively TRBD1 or TRBD2 (5 bases each). The ends were cut back, 2 bases at V and 12 bases at J, with 18 bases in the middle. Per germline, CDR1 SGHTS and CDR2 YDEGEE. CDR3 length: 14 amino acids.